This T cell receptor (beta chain) derives from a study of shared clonotypes between healthy human individuals. Worth noting for this clone: No antigen is known for it.

Libraries were prepared by immunoSEQ multiplex PCR; TCRdb keeps only in-frame clonotypes and omits some of them. The sample includes about 2.4 million clones, approximately 93% of them seen just once. Overall study findings and caveats: Deeper or shallower sequencing was expected to change how clonotypes are shared among donors.

The germline gives CDR1 SGDLS, CDR2 YYNGEE. V lost 2 bases and J lost 10; bases outside the gene matches: 14. This CDR3 region has 16 residues. The TCR comes from a man between 18 and 29 years old in good health. Some clones in this sample may be carry-over from other donors' samples. The chain combines TRBV9 with TRBJ2-7, with 11 bases fitting TRBD2. The sequenced material came from naive CD4+ T cells from PBMCs. Subset here: CD45RA+ positively selected. CDR3 protein: CASSVGLAGGLRRQYF. For the CDR3, the DNA is TGTGCCAGCAGCGTCGGACTAGCGGGTGGACTACGACGTCAGTACTTC.